This TCR beta chain was captured by sequencing in a study of cytomegalovirus exposure and HLA in healthy donors. The PCR contained 60 Vbeta and 13 Jbeta primers. Assay used: immunoSEQ multiplex PCR; TCRdb lists only in-frame clones, some missing. The data hold 85,000 to 120,000 clones, with around 85% observed a single time. The V end lost 0 bases, the J end lost 15 bases, and 26 bases lay between the germline ends. This CDR3 spans 17 amino acids. Germline loops: CDR1 LGHNA, CDR2 YNFKEQ. The gene calls are TRBV4-2 and TRBJ1-4; D possibly corresponds to TRBD1 (6 bases). The clonotype was recovered from a man between 60 and 75 years old in good health and CMV-seronegative. Sequencing used PBMCs. The CDR3 bases are TGTGCCAGCAGCCAAGATAACGTAGGACGGAATGAAGGGGGGGTGTTTTTT. Translated: CASSQDNVGRNEGGVFF.